The 9 T cell receptor beta chains reported below all come from one sample, sequenced in a study of cytomegalovirus exposure and HLA in healthy donors. The PCR employed 60 Vbeta primers together with 13 Jbeta primers. Only in-frame clones appear in the TCRdb table, and some are missing; sequencing was by immunoSEQ multiplex PCR. This table holds around 170,000 clones, approximately 88% found once. Sequenced sample: PBMCs. All receptors derive from a woman younger than 35 in good health and CMV-seronegative.

This clone was counted once. The chain links TRBV5-1 to TRBJ1-1; 11 nucleotides agree with TRBD1. Trimming cost V 2 bases and J 4 bases; bases outside gene matches: 4. The CDR3 extends over 15 amino acids. CDR1 and CDR2 (germline): SGHRS, YFSETQ. CDR3 nucleotides: TGCGCCAGCAGCTTTACCGGGACAGGGGGCACTGAAGCTTTCTTT. The encoded protein is CASSFTGTGGTEAFF.

The chain recombines TRBV19 with TRBJ1-1, with a weak D call TRBD1 (6 bases). V gave up 2 bases and J gave up 6 bases, with 13 bases separating them. CDR3 length equals 14 residues. Germline CDR1 is LNHDA and CDR2 is SQIVND (reference sequence). As DNA, the CDR3 is TGTGCCAGTAGTATATTACAGGGTGGCGCTGAAGCTTTCTTT. Its translation: CASSILQGGAEAFF.

CDR3 residues: CASSRDPSTGELFF. The CDR3, as DNA: TGTGCCAGCTCTCGGGATCCCTCCACCGGGGAGCTGTTTTTT. The V and J genes are TRBV6-4 and TRBJ2-2; D might be TRBD2 (5 bases). V was shortened by 8 bases and J by 4 bases, with 14 bases between the two germline ends. The CDR3 has 14 amino acids. Germline V CDR1 and CDR2: MRHNA, SNTAGT.

This sequence joins TRBV19 and TRBJ2-6; TRBD1 might be the D (6 bases). The germline V and J ends were trimmed by 3 bases and 0 bases, with 18 bases remaining between them. This CDR3 has 19 residues. Per germline, CDR1 LNHDA and CDR2 SQIVND (reference sequence). CDR3: CASSMRGHPLSSGANVLTF. The CDR3 DNA is TGTGCCAGTAGTATGAGGGGACACCCTCTGAGCTCTGGGGCCAACGTCCTGACTTTC.

DNA of the CDR3: TGTGCCAGCGGGTTGACAGGCCGCAACACCGGGGAGCTGTTTTTT. It specifies CASGLTGRNTGELFF. The chain recombines TRBV7-9 with TRBJ2-2; TRBD1 is a possible D gene (6 bases). The CDR3 runs to 15 residues. Germline V lookup: CDR1 SEHNR, CDR2 FQNEAQ (reference sequence). V lost 8 bases, J lost 2 bases, and 15 bases lay in between.

The chain joins TRBV13 to TRBJ1-6; D is undetermined. The CDR3 extends over 14 amino acids. Trimming left V 3 bases short and J 5 bases short, with 8 bases between. Germline values: CDR1 PRHDT, CDR2 FYEKMQ (reference sequence). The CDR3 DNA sequence: TGTGCCAGCAGCTTGGGCCCCAATAATTCACCCCTCCACTTT. Its translation: CASSLGPNNSPLHF.

The rearrangement joins TRBV28 to TRBJ2-7; the D gene is possibly TRBD2 (6 bases). The CDR3 loop spans 12 amino acids. Germline V gene sequence: CDR1 MDHEN, CDR2 SYDVKM. Trimming took 3 bases from V and 8 from J, leaving 11 bases between them. This chain's CDR3 is CASSFGGLKQYF. In DNA, the CDR3 is TGTGCCAGCAGTTTTGGAGGGTTAAAGCAGTACTTC.

The chain carries TRBV11-2 and TRBJ2-7; 7 bases are shared with TRBD1. Germline loops: CDR1 SGHAT, CDR2 FQNNGV. Unmatched junction bases numbered 9, after V lost 5 bases and J lost 5 bases. CDR3 length: 14 residues. The CDR3: CASSEDRVGNEQYF. The CDR3 DNA is TGTGCCAGCAGCGAAGACAGGGTCGGCAACGAGCAGTACTTC.

V usage is TRBV11-2 and J usage is TRBJ2-3; a weak D match, TRBD2 (6 bases). Germline CDR1 and CDR2: SGHAT and FQNNGV. CDR3 length equals 15 residues. The germline V and J ends were trimmed by 0 bases and 1 base, with 8 bases remaining between them. The CDR3 loop is CASSLEGTGTDTQYF. The CDR3 region has the DNA TGTGCCAGCAGCTTAGAAGGGACTGGCACAGATACGCAGTATTTT. The full variable domain, rest sourced from reference TRBV11-2 and TRBJ2-3, is EAGVAQSPRYKIIEKRQSVAFWCNPISGHATLYWYQQILGQGPKLLIQFQNNGVVDDSQLPKDRFSAERLKGVDSTLKIQPAKLEDSAVYLCASSLEGTGTDTQYFGPGTRLTVL.